This TCR beta chain was profiled in a study of neoadjuvant anti-PD-1 for oral cavity cancer. The ends lost 4 bases at V and 7 bases at J; junction bases unmatched: 5. CDR3 length: 15 amino acids. Per the germline V gene, CDR1 is SNHLY and CDR2 is FYNNEI. Time point here: after neoadjuvant nivolumab, at surgical resection. The table came from immunoSEQ multiplex PCR; TCRdb's copy has only in-frame clones and leaves some out. The sample has about 39,000 clones; approximately 80% are singletons. The sample in question was PBMCs, obtained after nivolumab (anti-PD-1) treatment. The J gene is TRBJ2-2, the V gene TRBV2; 11 positions match TRBD2. The clonotype was recovered from a person between 40 and 85 years old with oral cavity squamous cell carcinoma. The CDR3 nucleotides are TGTGCCAGCAGTGCTACTAGCGGGAGCGTCGGGGAGCTGTTTTTT. Its translation is CASSATSGSVGELFF.